Listed below are T cell receptor beta chains from one sample, sequenced in a study of CD8+ T cells in alopecia areata. Measured with immunoSEQ multiplex PCR; TCRdb has only the in-frame clones, and not every one. The profile covers about 100,000 clones, with just under 60% appearing a single time and about 15% taken by the ten largest. This specimen consisted of CD8+ T cells sorted from blood, obtained at approximately week 56, from a patient treated with tofacitinib. All receptors derive from a human donor with alopecia areata. Each CDR3 is given with its conserved first and last residue. Fields, in order: D gene, J gene, V gene, clone size, CDR3 DNA, CDR3 protein. A D gene is named only where the DNA matches it firmly. Rows give clone size only sometimes, using once, few, many, or a class for an expanded clone.

-	TRBJ2-3	TRBV14	-	TGTGCCAGCAGCCCTGTGTGGTCTAGCACAGATACGCAGTATTTT	CASSPVWSSTDTQYF
-	TRBJ1-5	TRBV4-1	few	TGCGCCAGCAGCCAAGAAGAGGTACGGCCCCAGCATTTT	CASSQEEVRPQHF
-	TRBJ2-3	TRBV11-2	-	TGTGCCAGCAGCTTAGGCTTCGGTTTCACAGATACGCAGTATTTT	CASSLGFGFTDTQYF
TRBD2	TRBJ2-1	TRBV27	few	TGTGCCAGCAGTCCTCTAGCGGGGGGGGGCAATGAGCAGTTCTTC	CASSPLAGGGNEQFF
-	TRBJ2-7	TRBV10-2	-	TGCGCCAGCAAAAAAGATAGGGATGTACCCTACGAGCAGTACTTC	CASKKDRDVPYEQYF
TRBD2	TRBJ2-5	TRBV7-9	few	TGTGCCAGCAGCTTAGTGACTAGCGGCCAAGAGACCCAGTACTTC	CASSLVTSGQETQYF
TRBD1	TRBJ2-7	TRBV7-9	-	TGTGCCAGCAGCCAAAAGGACAGGACCGTCTACGAGCAGTACTTC	CASSQKDRTVYEQYF
-	TRBJ2-1	TRBV4-1	-	TGCGCCAGCAGGTCAGGGAGTACCTCCTACAATGAGCAGTTCTTC	CASRSGSTSYNEQFF
TRBD1	TRBJ2-7	TRBV2	-	TGTGCCAGCAGGGACAGGGCTTATGAGTACTTC	CASRDRAYEYF
-	TRBJ2-5	TRBV27	-	TGTGCCAGCAGGCGAGGAGAGACCCAGTACTTC	CASRRGETQYF
-	TRBJ1-1	TRBV5-1	-	TGCGCCAGCAGCTTGTATTTGTCTCAACCTGGGGCTGAAGCTTTCTTT	CASSLYLSQPGAEAFF
-	TRBJ2-7	TRBV2	-	TGTGCCTGCAAACTCTACGAGCAGTACTTC	CACKLYEQYF
TRBD1	TRBJ2-2	TRBV4-1	once	TGCGCCAGCAGCCAAACGGACAGGGGGTACAGGGAGCTGTTTTTT	CASSQTDRGYRELFF
-	TRBJ1-2	TRBV29-1	-	TGCAGCGTAGATGACAGTGACACCTACGGCTACACCTTC	CSVDDSDTYGYTF
-	TRBJ2-1	TRBV5-6	-	TGTGCCAGCAGCACCGGACTTGGAGGCTACAATGAGCAGTTCTTC	CASSTGLGGYNEQFF
TRBD1	TRBJ1-1	TRBV30	-	TGTGCCTGGAGGGCAGGGGGACCTGAAGCTTTCTTT	CAWRAGGPEAFF
-	TRBJ2-3	TRBV7-9	-	TGTGCCAGCAGGCAGCGGAGTGGAGATACGCAGTATTTT	CASRQRSGDTQYF
-	TRBJ2-2	TRBV30	-	TGTGCCTGGAGTCCCCCGGACAGAGCGAACACCGGGGAGCTGTTTTTT	CAWSPPDRANTGELFF
-	TRBJ2-7	TRBV6-1	few	TGTGCCAGCCGAGGGGGATACGAGCAGTACTTC	CASRGGYEQYF
-	TRBJ1-2	TRBV4-1	-	TGCGCCAGCAGCTACCGGGACGGAGCTAACTATGGCTACACCTTC	CASSYRDGANYGYTF
-	TRBJ2-7	TRBV27	few	TGTGCCAGCAGTAAGCAGGGGCAGGGTGGTTACGAGCAGTACTTC	CASSKQGQGGYEQYF
-	TRBJ2-2	TRBV6-5	-	TGTGCCAGCAGTTACGGGACGGGGACCGCCACCGGGGAGCTGTTTTTT	CASSYGTGTATGELFF
TRBD1	TRBJ2-7	TRBV7-9	-	TGTGCCAGCAGCTTAGCGTACGACAGGGGAGAAGGGTACGAGCAGTACTTC	CASSLAYDRGEGYEQYF
TRBD2	TRBJ2-3	TRBV27	-	TGTGCCAGCAGTTTAGGCGGGAGACCCCCTATTTTT	CASSLGGRPPIF
-	TRBJ2-7	TRBV30	-	TGTGCCTGGAGTCAGGGACTGTACTCCTACGAGCAGTACTTC	CAWSQGLYSYEQYF
-	TRBJ1-1	TRBV4-1	-	TGCGCCAGCAGCCAGAGACCGAGGGGCACTGAAGCTTTCTTT	CASSQRPRGTEAFF
-	TRBJ1-1	TRBV20-1	-	TGCAGTGCTTACGACGGGGGAACTTTCTTT	CSAYDGGTFF
TRBD1	TRBJ1-2	TRBV4-1	-	TGCGCCAGCAGCCAACCTGGGACAGAGTCAAACTATGGCTACACCTTC	CASSQPGTESNYGYTF
-	TRBJ2-7	TRBV29-1	few	TGCAGCGTTGAGAGTCGCTCCTACGAGCAGTACTTC	CSVESRSYEQYF
TRBD2	TRBJ2-3	TRBV29-1	-	TGCAGCGCCAACGGACTAGCGGGCACAGATACGCAGTATTTT	CSANGLAGTDTQYF
TRBD1	TRBJ1-1	TRBV7-9	-	TGTGCCAGCAGCTTACAAGGACAGGGGGAATCGGACACTGAAGCTTTCTTT	CASSLQGQGESDTEAFF
-	TRBJ1-6	TRBV25-1	-	TGTGCCAGCACCCCCGGGGGGGCTAATTCACCCCTCCACTTT	CASTPGGANSPLHF
-	TRBJ2-1	TRBV9	-	TGTGCCAGCAGCGTAGGCAGCTACAATGAGCAGTTCTTC	CASSVGSYNEQFF
-	TRBJ2-1	TRBV5-5	few	TGTGCCAGCGTTGGGGAGGCGTTTCTCGATGAGCAGTTCTTC	CASVGEAFLDEQFF
TRBD1	TRBJ2-2	TRBV15	once	TGTGCCACCAGCAGAGATCTTGGGACAGGGCGCGACGGGGAGCTGTTTTTT	CATSRDLGTGRDGELFF
-	TRBJ2-1	TRBV11-3	-	TGTGCCAGCAGCTCGGCAGGGCAGCAGTTCTTC	CASSSAGQQFF
-	TRBJ2-7	TRBV7-9	once	TGTGCCAGCACCCCGGGGGAGCAAGAGTACGAGCAGTACTTC	CASTPGEQEYEQYF
-	TRBJ1-1	TRBV5-1	-	TGCGCCAGCAGCCCGGGGGTGGACACTGAAGCTTTCTTT	CASSPGVDTEAFF
TRBD2	TRBJ2-1	TRBV2	-	TGTGCCAGCAGTGAAGCGGGAGGGAATGAGCAGTTCTTC	CASSEAGGNEQFF
TRBD1	TRBJ2-7	TRBV29-1	-	TGCAGCGTTGAAGACCGGGACAGGGGCTACGAGCAGTACTTC	CSVEDRDRGYEQYF